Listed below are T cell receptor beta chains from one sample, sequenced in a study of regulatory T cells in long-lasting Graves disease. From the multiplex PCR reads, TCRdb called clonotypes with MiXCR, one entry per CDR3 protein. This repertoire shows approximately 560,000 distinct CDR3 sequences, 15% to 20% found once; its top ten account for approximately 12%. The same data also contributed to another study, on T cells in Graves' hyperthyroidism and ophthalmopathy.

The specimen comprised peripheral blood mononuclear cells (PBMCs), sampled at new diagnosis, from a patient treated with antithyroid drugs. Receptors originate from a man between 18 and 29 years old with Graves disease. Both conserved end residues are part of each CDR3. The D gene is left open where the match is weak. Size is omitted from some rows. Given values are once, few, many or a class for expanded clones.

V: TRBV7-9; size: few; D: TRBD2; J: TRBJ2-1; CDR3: CASSSRNGRLAGQGGNEQFF; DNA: TGTGCCAGCAGCTCAAGGAACGGTAGACTAGCGGGGCAAGGAGGCAATGAGCAGTTCTTC
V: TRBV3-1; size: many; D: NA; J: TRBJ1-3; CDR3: CASSPTSYSPAGNTIYF; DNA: TGTGCCAGCAGCCCGACGTCATACAGCCCTGCTGGAAACACCATATATTTT
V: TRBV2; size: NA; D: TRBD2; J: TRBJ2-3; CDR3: CARAPGLAGVGTDTQYF; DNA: TGTGCCAGGGCACCGGGACTAGCGGGGGTTGGTACAGATACGCAGTATTTT
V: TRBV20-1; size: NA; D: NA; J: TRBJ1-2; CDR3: CSARDPANYGYTF; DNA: TGCAGTGCTAGAGATCCAGCAAACTATGGCTACACCTTC
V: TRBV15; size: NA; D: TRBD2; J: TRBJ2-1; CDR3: CATSRGLADTYNEQFF; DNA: TGTGCCACCAGCAGAGGACTAGCGGACACCTACAATGAGCAGTTCTTC
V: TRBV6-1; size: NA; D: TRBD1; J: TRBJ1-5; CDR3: CASGTDNQPQHF; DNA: TGTGCCAGCGGGACAGATAATCAGCCCCAGCATTTT
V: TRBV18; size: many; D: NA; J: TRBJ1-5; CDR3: CASSPARDQPQHF; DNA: TGTGCCAGCTCACCGGCAAGGGATCAGCCCCAGCATTTT
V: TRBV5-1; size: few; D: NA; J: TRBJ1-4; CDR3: CASSSGGGSEKLFF; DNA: TGCGCCAGCAGCTCGGGAGGAGGCAGCGAAAAACTGTTTTTT
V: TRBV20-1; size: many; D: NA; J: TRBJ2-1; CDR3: CSARSGGSPPFF; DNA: TGCAGTGCTAGGTCTGGGGGGTCCCCCCCGTTCTTC
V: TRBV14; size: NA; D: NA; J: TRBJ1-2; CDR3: CASSQEIPAGRYGYTF; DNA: TGTGCCAGCAGCCAAGAGATTCCGGCAGGGCGCTATGGCTACACCTTC
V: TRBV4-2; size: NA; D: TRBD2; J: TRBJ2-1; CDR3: CASSQDPPETSGAYNEQFF; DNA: TGTGCCAGCAGCCAAGACCCTCCTGAGACTAGCGGAGCCTACAATGAGCAGTTCTTC
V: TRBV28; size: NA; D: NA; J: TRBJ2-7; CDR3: CASSPTAWGSYEQYF; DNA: TGTGCCAGCAGCCCAACCGCGTGGGGCTCCTACGAGCAGTACTTC
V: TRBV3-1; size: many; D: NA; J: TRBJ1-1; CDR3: CASSQYIRGDTEAFF; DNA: TGTGCCAGCAGCCAATACATCCGGGGAGACACTGAAGCTTTCTTT
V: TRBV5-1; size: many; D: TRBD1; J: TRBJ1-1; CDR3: CASSLSRGWTEAFF; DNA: TGCGCCAGCAGCTTGTCCAGGGGGTGGACTGAAGCTTTCTTT
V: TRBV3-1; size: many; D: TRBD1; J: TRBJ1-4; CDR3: CASSSGQGYEKLFF; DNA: TGTGCCAGCAGCTCGGGACAGGGATATGAAAAACTGTTTTTT
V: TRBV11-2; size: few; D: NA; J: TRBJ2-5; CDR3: CASSLKAAQETQYF; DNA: TGTGCCAGCAGCTTAAAAGCGGCCCAAGAGACCCAGTACTTC
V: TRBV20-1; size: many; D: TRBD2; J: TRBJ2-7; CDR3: CSARDRVEGSYRAGGSYEQYF; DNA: TGCAGTGCTAGAGATCGGGTGGAGGGCTCCTACCGAGCGGGAGGGTCCTACGAGCAGTACTTC
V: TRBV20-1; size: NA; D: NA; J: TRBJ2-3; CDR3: CSASRGGAADTQYF; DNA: TGCAGTGCTAGCCGGGGTGGAGCGGCAGATACGCAGTATTTT
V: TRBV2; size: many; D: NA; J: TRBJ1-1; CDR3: CASSEEGGAGASMNTEAFF; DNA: TGTGCCAGCAGTGAAGAGGGGGGGGCAGGGGCGTCTATGAACACTGAAGCTTTCTTT
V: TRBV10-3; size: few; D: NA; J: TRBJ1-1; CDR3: CAISESHLEAFF; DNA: TGTGCCATCAGTGAGTCACACCTTGAAGCTTTCTTT
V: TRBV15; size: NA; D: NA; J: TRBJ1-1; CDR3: CATSRVGNTEAFF; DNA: TGTGCCACCAGCAGAGTAGGGAACACTGAAGCTTTCTTT
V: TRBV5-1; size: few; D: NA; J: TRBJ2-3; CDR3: CASSLGRFGGDTQYF; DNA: TGCGCCAGCAGCTTGGGCCGCTTCGGGGGAGATACGCAGTATTTT
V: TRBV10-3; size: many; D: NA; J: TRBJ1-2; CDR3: CAISADKNGYTF; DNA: TGTGCCATCAGTGCGGACAAGAATGGCTACACCTTC
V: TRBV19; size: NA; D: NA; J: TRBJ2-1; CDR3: CASSIGGWEQFF; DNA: TGTGCCAGTAGTATAGGCGGGTGGGAGCAGTTCTTC
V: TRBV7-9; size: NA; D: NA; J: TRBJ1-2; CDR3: CASSPGWANFNYGYTF; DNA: TGTGCCAGCAGCCCGGGGTGGGCAAATTTCAACTATGGCTACACCTTC
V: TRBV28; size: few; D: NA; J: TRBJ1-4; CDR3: CASSPRPDGKLFF; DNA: TGTGCCAGCAGTCCCCGCCCCGACGGAAAACTGTTTTTT
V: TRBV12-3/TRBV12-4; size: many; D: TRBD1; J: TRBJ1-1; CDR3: CASSDRDRNTEAFF; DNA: TGTGCCAGCAGTGACCGGGACAGGAACACTGAAGCTTTCTTT
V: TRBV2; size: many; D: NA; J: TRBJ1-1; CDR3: CASQYDGRPEAFF; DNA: TGTGCCAGTCAGTACGACGGAAGGCCTGAAGCTTTCTTT
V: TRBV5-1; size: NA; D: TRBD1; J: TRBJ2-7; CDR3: CANSSPRQGLFWEQYF; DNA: TGCGCCAACAGCTCACCCCGACAGGGCCTCTTTTGGGAGCAGTACTTC
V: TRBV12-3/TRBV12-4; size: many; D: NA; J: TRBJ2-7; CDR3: CASSLGYTSYEQYF; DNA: TGTGCCAGCAGTTTAGGCTACACTTCCTACGAGCAGTACTTC